This TCR beta chain came from a study of cytomegalovirus exposure and HLA in healthy donors (dated by TCRdb to the late 2010s). General notes on the study: An earlier analysis of 587 of the donors reported 250 to 350 Gb of sequence data and roughly 100 million unique TCR beta sequences from 190 million or so T cells. An early release covering about 600 HLA-typed donors comprised about 300 gigabases of sequencing data and roughly 86 million unique TCR sequences. Of the 300 to 500 genotyped donors, less than 85% were placed in the genetic ancestry cluster associated with self-reported Caucasian donors. The study aimed to test whether signatures of past pathogen exposure could be identified by cataloging public T cell receptors. The study profiled the T cell repertoires of some 610 subjects by immunosequencing and related them to cytomegalovirus serostatus. In addition to the first cohort of about 650 subjects, a separate validation cohort of around 110 different subjects was used. High-throughput TCR immunosequencing, statistical association of individual TCRs with disease status, and machine learning were combined to predict cytomegalovirus infection status. A later analysis re-examined previously published TCR beta repertoires from more than 650 donors and added high-resolution HLA genotyping to investigate patterns of TCR occurrence. The later analysis used no new phenotypic data to find candidate immune exposures, relying instead on TCR beta sequences and their occurrence across donors. To decide whether each TCR beta V gene segment behaved as functional or pseudogenic, an earlier analysis of approximately 600 of the donors relied on high-throughput TCR beta sequencing. Donor age, sex, ethnicity and CMV serostatus were compiled together with the repertoire data. A later genetic analysis took genome-wide SNP genotypes for about three fifths of the roughly 670 donors and used that subset as a discovery cohort. Every repertoire in the discovery cohort had been generated on one and the same sequencing platform. Both class I and class II loci were covered by HLA typing, at four-digit resolution. Typing coverage varied by locus: roughly 629-630 donors for A, B, C, DRB1 and DQB1; some 520 for DQA1; nearly 610 for DPA1; more than 450 for DPB1. Because of strong linkage in the cohort, roughly five DR-DQ haplotypes were treated as single units for association and clustering. Among under 450 genotyped donors of the cohort, an average of roughly 240,000 unique TCR beta nucleotide sequences were sequenced per donor, 15% to 20% of them non-productive. General study outcomes and caveats: A group of highly shared sequence variants was considered likely to be a technical artifact of the sequencing pipeline. A few of the identified cytomegalovirus-associated TCR beta chains were confirmed in vitro to be specific for cytomegalovirus antigens. Compared with equally common non-associated chains, HLA-associated TCR beta chains in a later analysis were more clonally expanded and had lower generation probabilities. In the study, 150 to 200 TCR beta chains were listed as associated with cytomegalovirus. A further reported finding was that TCR beta sequences accurately predicted the HLA-A and HLA-B alleles for most subjects in the first cohort. A later analysis found that TCR association rates varied across HLA loci, with DRB1 alleles showing the most associated TCRs and HLA-C alleles the fewest. Because counts were too low, roughly 16 rarely observed V segments, including chromosome 9 orphons, were left out of the earlier analysis of some 640 of the donors. According to the authors, the approach could potentially be generalized to other disease states and immunological phenotypes. A later genetic analysis associated a missense DCLRE1C variant with V-gene and J-gene trimming of TCR beta chains, and an independent cohort replicated the association. An earlier analysis of roughly 570 of the donors showed that most TCR beta V segments appeared in productive rearrangements either about 87% or about 30% of the time, which broadly matched IMGT annotations. Because HLA typing was unavailable for some donors at each locus, only the typed subset was used in association tests. In a later genetic analysis, fewer N-insertions in productive TCRs were reported among donors in an Asian-associated ancestry cluster than the roughly 700-donor mean. Linkage disequilibrium might explain the correlated functional status among segregating V segments, but an unknown experimental factor could not be ruled out. The presence/absence analyses assumed that sequencing depth was roughly uniform across donors, and that assumption may not be true. Some IMGT-functional V segments, including TRBV6-2 and TRBV6-3, could not be distinguished by the 87-base-pair reads and were therefore excluded. Assigning TCR associations to individual alleles was difficult when HLA alleles, especially DR and DQ, strongly co-occurred. Across donors, most TCR sequences were observed very rarely, whereas some public TCRs were present in many individuals. Specific HLA alleles were associated with roughly 17,000 TCR beta sequences at a false discovery rate of 0.05 in a later analysis. The cohort was sequenced for TCR beta chains only, and without alpha or paired-chain data the features that could be detected were limited. Cytomegalovirus status was reported to be diagnosed by the classifier with high specificity and sensitivity in both the original and validation cohorts. CMV serostatus was the only immune exposure information available for the cohort. Most CMV-associated TCR beta chains appeared to be HLA-restricted in a later analysis, and the HLA associations seemed to be driven largely by CMV exposure. In a later analysis, several top co-occurrence clusters were reported to appear linked to parvovirus B19, influenza, CMV and Epstein-Barr virus.

CDR1 and CDR2, per the germline V gene, are SGDLS and YYNGEE. V is cut by 0 bases and J by 1 base, and the space between the germline ends is 14 bases. Counted from cysteine to phenylalanine, this CDR3 has 17 amino acids. Of all the DNA, just the CDR3 is kept, 51 bases in frame from base 1. The cohort comprised under 700 healthy bone marrow donors. All cohort members were sampled while nominally healthy, although unrecorded immune exposures were likely present. The donor was CMV seronegative and was included in the group of several hundred seronegative cohort members. Every donor gave a peripheral blood sample, and the peripheral blood mononuclear cells from that sample were used for TCR beta sequencing. Genomic DNA was extracted from the blood cell samples with the Qiagen DNeasy Blood Extraction Kit. Turning to this clone: Its antigen has not been determined. Per-base quality was not reported, and no clone a single base away is much larger than it.

Library construction relied on the immunoSEQ multiplex PCR assay. A mixture of 60 forward primers for TCR Vbeta segments and 13 reverse primers for TCR Jbeta segments was used in the multiplex PCR. A multiplex PCR assay on genomic DNA amplified the CDR3 region of rearranged TCR beta genes. The Illumina HiSeq System was used to sequence the amplified TCR beta libraries as 87-base-pair reads. As for how the authors treated the data: Across the 500 to 700 repertoires, a later analysis counted tens of millions of unique TCR beta chains, 9.5 million to 12 million of which were shared by at least two donors. Raw reads were error-corrected and collapsed into unique sequences with a nearest-neighbor algorithm that merged closely related sequences to remove PCR and sequencing errors. CDR3 sequences were aligned to IMGT reference sequences to assign V, D and J gene segments. Each retained sequence needed at least a six-nucleotide match to both a V gene segment and a J gene segment. Rearrangements were called productive when the CDR3 lacked stop codons and stayed in frame with V and J; all others were non-productive. CDR3 was defined according to IMGT convention as the region running from the second conserved V-encoded cysteine to the conserved J-encoded phenylalanine. Sequences without an unambiguous match to a single V gene segment were excluded from the earlier analysis of about 600 of the donors. An earlier analysis of fewer than 650 of the donors classified V segments as functional when productive rearrangements were above 56.7% and as segregating when the standard deviation between donors was above 5%. A statistical classification framework was developed to diagnose cytomegalovirus status using the catalog of TCR beta chain sequences. In a later analysis, V and J genes were assigned by comparing TCR nucleotide sequences against IMGT/GENE-DB human TR gene sequences. In a later analysis, CDR3 sequences and most-parsimonious VDJ recombination scenarios were assigned using the TCRdist pipeline. In a later analysis, each TCR beta chain was defined by its CDR3 amino acid sequence together with its V-gene family, and reads lacking a unique V-gene family were excluded. To address suspected cross-contamination and a sequencing artifact, a later analysis removed 450 to 700 highly shared, low-generation-probability nucleotide sequences. For each public chain, a later analysis derived a clonal expansion index from normalized ranks of inferred template counts within each repertoire. In a later analysis, generation probabilities were computed using a VDJ recombination model fitted to out-of-frame rearrangements, and the results were checked against IGoR. In a later analysis, hypergeometric tests were used to score TCR-TCR, TCR-HLA and TCR-CMV co-occurrence, with a repertoire-size bias correction applied to TCR pairs. A later analysis estimated false discovery rates by permuting HLA or CMV assignments 20 times. A later analysis grouped co-occurring TCRs with DBSCAN, adding TCRdist sequence similarity when clustering within HLA-allele-positive subsets. Repertoires with fewer than 30,000 or more than 120,000 public chains were left out of co-occurrence clustering, as were a few repertoires with anomalous nucleotide sharing. Entries here come from immuneACCESS through TCRdb and include only in-frame sequences with V and J called. Some clones fail to appear in such tables; in the studies checked, an unresolved V gene covers under half of the shortfall, and the cause of the remainder is unknown. V, J and clone size were drawn from that table, and D and trimming were deduced from the DNA. The sample includes 160,000 or so clones, with 80% observed a single time. The top ten constitute roughly 4.7% of the sample.

The receptor chain draws on TRBV9 and TRBJ1-5; the D gene identity is not certain. Sequenced sample: PBMCs. This TCR derives from a man aged 30 to 45 in good health and CMV-seronegative. The nucleotide sequence is given as TGTGCCAGCAGCGTAGGCCCTACCCCGTCGAGCAATCAGCCCCAGCATTTT. This encodes CASSVGPTPSSNQPQHF.